Listed below are T cell receptor beta chains from one sample, sequenced in a study of technical replicates of blood from a handful of donors. Only in-frame clones appear in the TCRdb table, and some are missing; sequencing was by immunoSEQ multiplex PCR. The sample lists around 57,000 clones, around 95% occurring once. Sequenced: T cells isolated from PBMCs. The source of these receptors is a human donor in good health. Both conserved end residues are part of each CDR3. Each record gives: CDR3 length, J gene, D gene, V gene, clone size, CDR3 protein, CDR3 DNA. D genes are given only for firm matches. The listing skips clone size in some rows; elsewhere it reads once, few, many or a size class.

length: 13
J: TRBJ1-6
D: .
V: TRBV11-2
size: .
CDR3: CASSRGGNSPLHF
DNA: TGTGCCAGCAGCCGGGGGGGAAATTCACCCCTCCACTTT

length: 15
J: TRBJ2-1
D: TRBD1
V: TRBV11-2
size: .
CDR3: CATLRDRGLINEQFF
DNA: TGTGCCACCTTAAGGGACAGGGGGTTGATAAATGAGCAGTTCTTC

length: 15
J: TRBJ1-1
D: .
V: TRBV5-1
size: .
CDR3: CASSFSFLMNTEAFF
DNA: TGCGCCAGCAGCTTCTCTTTCCTTATGAACACTGAAGCTTTCTTT

length: 16
J: TRBJ2-5
D: TRBD2
V: TRBV5-1
size: .
CDR3: CASSLTGGMVQETQYF
DNA: TGCGCCAGCAGCTTGACGGGGGGGATGGTCCAAGAGACCCAGTACTTC

length: 13
J: TRBJ1-2
D: .
V: TRBV7-2
size: .
CDR3: CASSYSDLRGYTF
DNA: TGTGCCAGCAGCTACTCGGACTTGCGGGGCTACACCTTC

length: 13
J: TRBJ2-2
D: TRBD2
V: TRBV7-3
size: .
CDR3: CASSPGGGGELFF
DNA: TGTGCCAGCAGCCCGGGGGGAGGCGGGGAGCTGTTTTTT

length: 14
J: TRBJ1-5
D: TRBD1
V: TRBV6-5
size: .
CDR3: CASRHRGGNQPQHF
DNA: TGTGCCAGCAGACACAGGGGAGGCAATCAGCCCCAGCATTTT

length: 15
J: TRBJ2-2
D: .
V: TRBV29-1
size: .
CDR3: CSVQWRPRGTGELFF
DNA: TGCAGCGTTCAATGGCGGCCCCGGGGCACCGGGGAGCTGTTTTTT

length: 12
J: TRBJ1-3
D: TRBD1
V: TRBV5-1
size: .
CDR3: CASSLSGTGVYF
DNA: TGCGCCAGCAGCTTGTCCGGGACAGGGGTATATTTT

length: 13
J: TRBJ1-1
D: .
V: TRBV10-3
size: .
CDR3: CAIARGTGTEAFF
DNA: TGTGCCATCGCACGGGGAACGGGGACTGAAGCTTTCTTT

length: 14
J: TRBJ2-7
D: TRBD1
V: TRBV11-3
size: .
CDR3: CASSFGTGSIEQYF
DNA: TGTGCCAGCAGCTTTGGGACAGGATCCATCGAGCAGTACTTC

length: 13
J: TRBJ1-1
D: TRBD1
V: TRBV29-1
size: few
CDR3: CSAATGMNTEAFF
DNA: TGCAGCGCAGCGACAGGGATGAACACTGAAGCTTTCTTT

length: 14
J: TRBJ2-4
D: .
V: TRBV29-1
size: .
CDR3: CSVEPPGLKNIQYF
DNA: TGCAGCGTTGAGCCGCCAGGGCTAAAAAACATTCAGTACTTC

length: 14
J: TRBJ1-1
D: .
V: TRBV5-5
size: .
CDR3: CASSLNPGYTEAFF
DNA: TGTGCCAGCAGCCTGAATCCAGGGTACACTGAAGCTTTCTTT

length: 14
J: TRBJ1-1
D: .
V: TRBV11-1
size: .
CDR3: CASSLPLVGAEAFF
DNA: TGTGCCAGCAGCTTACCCCTCGTGGGCGCTGAAGCTTTCTTT

length: 17
J: TRBJ1-1
D: .
V: TRBV28
size: .
CDR3: CASKERLSRGANTEAFF
DNA: TGTGCCAGCAAAGAACGGCTGAGCAGGGGCGCAAACACTGAAGCTTTCTTT

length: 20
J: TRBJ2-1
D: TRBD2
V: TRBV10-2
size: once
CDR3: CASSESIPSGGPSSYNEQFF
DNA: TGCGCCAGCAGTGAGTCGATTCCTAGCGGGGGCCCAAGCTCCTACAATGAGCAGTTCTTC

length: 14
J: TRBJ1-3
D: .
V: TRBV10-2
size: .
CDR3: CASSDINEGNTIYF
DNA: TGCGCCAGCAGTGATATTAACGAGGGAAACACCATATATTTT

length: 14
J: TRBJ1-2
D: .
V: TRBV5-1
size: .
CDR3: CASSFNQGPGGYTF
DNA: TGCGCCAGCAGCTTTAACCAGGGGCCTGGCGGCTACACCTTC

length: 20
J: TRBJ2-3
D: TRBD2
V: TRBV28
size: .
CDR3: CASSQPRGLAGAGWTDTQYF
DNA: TGTGCCAGCAGTCAGCCCAGGGGACTAGCGGGAGCAGGTTGGACAGATACGCAGTATTTT

length: 14
J: TRBJ2-7
D: .
V: TRBV15
size: .
CDR3: CATSRDGQAYEQYF
DNA: TGTGCCACCAGCAGAGACGGTCAGGCCTACGAGCAGTACTTC

length: 15
J: TRBJ2-3
D: .
V: TRBV7-8
size: .
CDR3: CASSFVGARPDTQYF
DNA: TGTGCCAGCAGCTTTGTAGGGGCACGTCCAGATACGCAGTATTTT